This entry features one T cell receptor (beta chain) sequence. A single record per CDR3 protein comes from TCRdb applying MiXCR to the 5' RACE reads. Of roughly 87,000 distinct CDR3 sequences detected, 17% appear once; the ten largest clones hold roughly 6.2%. The germline V and J ends were trimmed by 5 bases and 5 bases, with 12 bases remaining between them. The CDR3 has 14 residues. Germline CDR1 LNHDA, CDR2 SQIVND (reference sequence). The sample is drawn from a study of T cells of healthy individuals. The sequence derives from a human donor in good health. The V gene is TRBV19, the J gene TRBJ1-4; D gene uncertain. The CDR3 DNA sequence: TGTGCCAGTAGTTTCGATTCATCCAATGAAAAACTGTTTTTT. Protein: CASSFDSSNEKLFF.